Reported below is one T cell receptor beta chain. Germline assignment: CDR1 SGHRS and CDR2 YFSETQ. There are 15 residues in the CDR3. J gave up 3 bases and V 1 base, and 6 bases lay outside the gene matches. This sample is part of a study of blood T cell repertoires in COVID-19. The data were produced by immunoSEQ multiplex PCR, yet TCRdb's version contains in-frame clones alone and is incomplete. The table includes some 190,000 clones, less than 90% detected once. Sequencing was done on a sample of peripheral blood. This sequence was found in a man younger than 45 with acute or convalescent COVID-19. The chain has TRBV5-1 and TRBJ2-7; TRBD1 matches 8 bases. The CDR3 DNA is TGCGCCAGCAGCTTGATGACAGGGGTCAGCTACGAGCAGTACTTC. It translates to CASSLMTGVSYEQYF.